This paragraph reports one TCR beta chain. This specimen comes from a study of Ad26.COV2.S vaccination and SARS-CoV-2 variants. The CDR3 extends over 16 amino acids. V was pared by 4 bases and J by 0 bases, with 5 bases of the junction left unmatched. Germline V gene data show CDR1 as SGHRS and CDR2 as YFSETQ. This table comes from immunoSEQ multiplex PCR, and its TCRdb copy is limited to in-frame clones, with some not included. The sample yields over 450,000 clones, roughly nine tenths seen once. Treatment reported: around 19 received Ad26.COV2.S at low or high dose, single or two shots; a few received placebo; per-sample allocation not given. Sampling took place 63 days after the first vaccine or placebo injection. Recruitment in Boston yielded a donor of adult age, 18-55 years. The administered vaccine (an Ad26 vector) expressed Wuhan-strain SARS-CoV-2 spike.

The sample was peripheral blood, taken in a trial of Ad26.COV2.S vaccine versus placebo. The source is a person between 18 and 60 years old who received the Ad26.COV2.S COVID-19 vaccine or a placebo. This chain connects TRBV5-1 to TRBJ2-1; 9 bases agree with TRBD2. CDR3 DNA: TGCGCCAGCAGCACTAGCGGGTGGGGCTCCTACAATGAGCAGTTCTTC. Its protein is CASSTSGWGSYNEQFF. Full variable domain (remainder filled in from reference TRBV5-1 and TRBJ2-1): KAGVTQTPRYLIKTRGQQVTLSCSPISGHRSVSWYQQTPGQGLQFLFEYFSETQRNKGNFPGRFSGRQFSNSRSEMNVSTLELGDSALYLCASSTSGWGSYNEQFFGPGTRLTVL.